This paragraph reports one T cell receptor beta chain. V was clipped by 6 bases and J by 1 base, with 12 bases between them. Germline lookup yields CDR1 SQVTM and CDR2 ANQGSEA. CDR3 length: 14 residues. PCR was performed using 60 Vbeta and 13 Jbeta primers. Data came from immunoSEQ multiplex PCR; TCRdb stores just in-frame clones and leaves some out. The data show 150,000 to 200,000 clones, roughly three quarters seen once. The sample belongs to a study of cytomegalovirus exposure and HLA in healthy donors. Sequencing input: PBMCs. The clonotype comes from a woman under 40 in good health and CMV-seropositive. The V gene is TRBV29-1, the J gene TRBJ2-2; a weak D match, TRBD2 (6 bases). This CDR3 is CSVRPGGNTGELFF. The CDR3, as DNA: TGCAGCGTCAGGCCCGGGGGGAACACCGGGGAGCTGTTTTTT.